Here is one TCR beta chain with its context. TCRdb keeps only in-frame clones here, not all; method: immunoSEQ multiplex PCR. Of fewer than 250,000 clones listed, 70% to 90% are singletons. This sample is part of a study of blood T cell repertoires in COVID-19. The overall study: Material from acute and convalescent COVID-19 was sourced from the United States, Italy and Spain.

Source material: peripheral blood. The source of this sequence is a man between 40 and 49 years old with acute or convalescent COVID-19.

CDR3 in amino acids: CASSPRWGGDSPLHF. The CDR3 bases are TGTGCCAGCAGCCCCCGGTGGGGGGGTGATTCACCCCTCCACTTT. The chain joins TRBV5-4 to TRBJ1-6; D is perhaps TRBD1 (5 bases). This CDR3 has 15 residues. V dropped 4 bases and J dropped 8 bases, with 16 bases sitting between them. Per the germline V gene, CDR1 is SGHNT and CDR2 is YYREEE (reference sequence).